This T cell receptor beta chain was obtained from a study of beta chain features in type 1 diabetes. Findings of the study overall: Within each of all four CD4+ subsets, Type 1 diabetes patients had TCRB CDR3s that were moderately but significantly shorter.

Purity of each sorted population was above 95%. This CDR3 comprises 16 residues. Germline trimming cut 5 bases from V and 4 bases from J; bases unmatched to any gene: 9. Germline V gives CDR1 SGHNT, CDR2 YYREEE (reference sequence). The investigators reverse transcribed all of the isolated RNA, so they sequenced expressed TCRB transcripts. The protocol was immunoSEQ multiplex PCR, while the TCRdb copy is restricted to in-frame clones and leaves out a portion. The sample records more than 250,000 clones, roughly 22% being singletons. This clone has a handful of counts. Its antigen remains unknown. V usage is TRBV5-4 and J usage is TRBJ2-3, with TRBD2 matching over 11 bases. The receptor was derived from a woman aged 40 to 50 with type 1 diabetes. The sample consisted of naive CD4+ T cells from blood. CDR3 amino acids: CASSPQVAGGPDTQYF. In DNA, the CDR3 is TGTGCCAGCAGTCCCCAGGTAGCGGGAGGGCCAGATACGCAGTATTTT.